These T cell receptor beta chains were read from a single sample in a study of cytomegalovirus exposure and HLA in healthy donors. Sequenced by immunoSEQ multiplex PCR; TCRdb stores in-frame clones only, minus some. This table has fewer than 200,000 clones, roughly 85% appearing once. The sample consisted of PBMCs. The receptors derive from a woman between 40 and 55 years old in good health and CMV-seronegative. Each CDR3 is given without its conserved first and last residue. Each record gives: V gene, J gene, CDR3 protein.

v_gene: TRBV28
j_gene: TRBJ2-3
CDR3aa: ASSSTDTQY

v_gene: TRBV6-5
j_gene: TRBJ1-3
CDR3aa: ASSFRDRGHTIY

v_gene: TRBV5-6
j_gene: TRBJ2-5
CDR3aa: ASSLVRTRGETQY

v_gene: TRBV18
j_gene: TRBJ1-4
CDR3aa: ASSPIAVQMPGLF

v_gene: TRBV6-6
j_gene: TRBJ1-5
CDR3aa: ASSYSGQRDQPQH

v_gene: TRBV18
j_gene: TRBJ1-2
CDR3aa: ASSPVGRVQDGYT

v_gene: TRBV30
j_gene: TRBJ2-1
CDR3aa: AWTPGNEQF

v_gene: TRBV18
j_gene: TRBJ1-2
CDR3aa: ASSPPTGERNYGYT

v_gene: TRBV2
j_gene: TRBJ1-3
CDR3aa: ASSEGGTGILGNTIY

v_gene: TRBV19
j_gene: TRBJ2-1
CDR3aa: ASSTGGTGAYNEQF

v_gene: TRBV28
j_gene: TRBJ2-7
CDR3aa: ASSFKRYEQY

v_gene: TRBV5-1
j_gene: TRBJ1-2
CDR3aa: ASSLGTGSYGYT

v_gene: TRBV10-3
j_gene: TRBJ1-1
CDR3aa: AIRGTGGDGTEAF

v_gene: TRBV6-6
j_gene: TRBJ1-1
CDR3aa: ASSTPGSGFTEAF

v_gene: TRBV18
j_gene: TRBJ2-5
CDR3aa: ASSPSGAPETQY

v_gene: TRBV6-1
j_gene: TRBJ2-3
CDR3aa: ASTVSTDTQY

v_gene: TRBV27
j_gene: TRBJ1-5
CDR3aa: ASSPRQGNQPQH

v_gene: TRBV4-3
j_gene: TRBJ2-7
CDR3aa: ASSQGYRVYEQY

v_gene: TRBV7-9
j_gene: TRBJ1-5
CDR3aa: ASSSRGQPQH

v_gene: TRBV9
j_gene: TRBJ2-2
CDR3aa: ASSLRLAGNTGELF

v_gene: TRBV28
j_gene: TRBJ2-3
CDR3aa: ASSLLGGGLSTDTQY

v_gene: TRBV7-9
j_gene: NA
CDR3aa: ASSSTSGILFEQY

v_gene: TRBV30
j_gene: TRBJ1-6
CDR3aa: ACIGRGSSPLH

v_gene: TRBV5-1
j_gene: TRBJ2-5
CDR3aa: ASSLGTGDRETQY

v_gene: TRBV18
j_gene: TRBJ1-1
CDR3aa: ASSPRQSGNTEAF

v_gene: TRBV11-2
j_gene: TRBJ2-7
CDR3aa: ASSLGDRSSYEQY

v_gene: TRBV18
j_gene: TRBJ1-2
CDR3aa: ASSSKRGAENT

v_gene: TRBV19
j_gene: TRBJ2-7
CDR3aa: ASSIPDRAYEQY

v_gene: TRBV7-8
j_gene: TRBJ2-5
CDR3aa: ASSLGQGVMQTQY

v_gene: TRBV19
j_gene: TRBJ1-4
CDR3aa: ASSIVATPNEKLF

v_gene: TRBV14
j_gene: TRBJ2-5
CDR3aa: ASSVQLLETQY

v_gene: TRBV10-2
j_gene: TRBJ2-7
CDR3aa: ASSEGGPGGYEQY

v_gene: TRBV2
j_gene: TRBJ1-2
CDR3aa: ASSEAGGNGYT

v_gene: TRBV7-9
j_gene: TRBJ2-7
CDR3aa: ASRGQGGEQY

v_gene: TRBV6-1
j_gene: TRBJ2-7
CDR3aa: ASSEPGELAYEQY

v_gene: TRBV5-1
j_gene: TRBJ2-5
CDR3aa: ASSRTLQGGETQY

v_gene: TRBV18
j_gene: TRBJ2-1
CDR3aa: ASSPLMSSYNEQF

v_gene: TRBV30
j_gene: TRBJ2-1
CDR3aa: AWSGTPNYNEQF

v_gene: TRBV7-7
j_gene: TRBJ2-7
CDR3aa: ASSLYQGYEQY

v_gene: TRBV7-8
j_gene: TRBJ2-3
CDR3aa: ASRRYPRTSGSTDTQY

v_gene: TRBV18
j_gene: TRBJ2-1
CDR3aa: ASSPLAGDNEQF

v_gene: TRBV29-1
j_gene: TRBJ2-5
CDR3aa: SVDTGGETQY

v_gene: TRBV6-5
j_gene: TRBJ1-5
CDR3aa: ASREQGIQPQH

v_gene: TRBV12-5
j_gene: TRBJ1-5
CDR3aa: ASGVQGGSQPQH

v_gene: TRBV2
j_gene: TRBJ2-7
CDR3aa: ASSEGQGGGHEQY

v_gene: TRBV5-6
j_gene: TRBJ2-7
CDR3aa: ASSSSGTGELQY

v_gene: TRBV6-1
j_gene: TRBJ1-6
CDR3aa: ASSEAGGVLLH

v_gene: TRBV15
j_gene: TRBJ1-5
CDR3aa: ATSRPGTGFNQPQH

v_gene: TRBV5-4
j_gene: TRBJ2-7
CDR3aa: ASSKQAGEGYEQY

v_gene: TRBV7-9
j_gene: TRBJ2-1
CDR3aa: ASSLEPDNEQF

v_gene: TRBV2
j_gene: TRBJ2-1
CDR3aa: ASSEVSAGAYNEQF

v_gene: TRBV28
j_gene: TRBJ1-4
CDR3aa: ASSGMTGNNEKLF

v_gene: TRBV7-8
j_gene: TRBJ2-3
CDR3aa: ASRDGTATDTQY

v_gene: TRBV6-5
j_gene: TRBJ2-7
CDR3aa: ASSSGGGSYEQY

v_gene: TRBV6-1
j_gene: TRBJ2-5
CDR3aa: ASSVTGWGETQY

v_gene: TRBV9
j_gene: TRBJ2-1
CDR3aa: ASSVMESNEQF

v_gene: TRBV6-5
j_gene: TRBJ2-2
CDR3aa: ASSPHGVTGELF